This passage covers 20 T cell receptor beta chains from one sample sequenced in a study of control samples from healthy donors and cancer patients. Produced via immunoSEQ multiplex PCR; TCRdb's table is partial and in-frame only. Of about 120,000 clones in the sample, roughly 89% are singletons; the top ten hold 9.5% to 13%. Sequenced input: blood. The receptors here all came from a man aged 25-45 years in good health.

This clone appeared once. This sequence joins TRBV6-6 and TRBJ2-1, with TRBD2 matching 12 bases. Trimming at V came to 5 bases and at J to 0 bases, leaving 8 bases not matched to a gene. Per germline, CDR1 MNHNY and CDR2 SVGAGI (reference sequence). The CDR3 runs to 18 residues. This CDR3 reads CASSRLAGDTYSYNEQFF. The CDR3 coding sequence is TGTGCCAGCAGTCGACTAGCGGGGGATACTTACTCCTACAATGAGCAGTTCTTC.

V and J are TRBV29-1 and TRBJ1-2; D is uncertain. The germline V gene has CDR1 SQVTM and CDR2 ANQGSEA. V was clipped by 3 bases and J by 6 bases, with 8 bases between them. The CDR3 is 11 residues long. CDR3 protein: CSVERGNGYTF. The CDR3 DNA reads TGCAGCGTTGAGAGAGGTAATGGCTACACCTTC.

Note on this clone: The germline gene is not matched at one end of the junction; a read error may be the cause. The chain couples TRBV18 to TRBJ1-1; D is unresolved. The CDR3 has 13 residues. CDR1 and CDR2 (germline): KGHSH, LQKENI. Here the CDR3 reads CSTQVGEDTEAFF. In DNA, the CDR3 is TGCTCCACTCAGGTGGGCGAGGACACTGAAGCTTTCTTT.

This clone was recorded once. This chain connects TRBV24-1 to TRBJ2-1, with 11 nucleotides matching TRBD2. J gave up 3 bases and V 2 bases, and 5 bases lay outside the gene matches. From germline, CDR1 is KGHDR and CDR2 SFDVKD. This CDR3 contains 17 residues. The CDR3 loop reads CATSDSLAGGHYNEQFF. The CDR3 bases are TGTGCCACCAGTGATTCGCTAGCGGGGGGACACTACAATGAGCAGTTCTTC.

The V call is TRBV9, the J call TRBJ1-1; the D gene is possibly TRBD1 (5 bases). Trimming took off 0 bases at V and 8 bases at J, with 11 bases between the two ends. Germline V gives CDR1 SGDLS, CDR2 YYNGEE. CDR3 size: 13 residues. The DNA for the CDR3 is TGTGCCAGCAGCGTAGGACAGATTGGGGAAGCTTTCTTT. It is translated as CASSVGQIGEAFF.

The genes are TRBV2 and TRBJ2-3; D uncertain. Germline CDR1 reads SNHLY; CDR2 reads FYNNEI. The CDR3 sequence is 13 residues long. The ends were cut back, 7 bases at V and 6 bases at J, with 14 bases in the middle. CDR3 region: CASKAAFGDTQYF. As DNA, the CDR3 is TGTGCCAGCAAGGCAGCCTTCGGGGATACGCAGTATTTT.

The chain links TRBV3-1 (or the pseudogene TRBV3-2) to TRBJ2-5, with TRBD2 matching 12 bases. V lost 6 bases and J lost 7; bases outside the gene matches: 9. This CDR3 region has 15 residues. Germline values: CDR1 LGHDT, CDR2 YNNKEL (reference sequence). The CDR3 sequence: CASRPPSSGGATQYF. For the CDR3, the DNA is TGTGCCAGCAGGCCTCCTTCTAGCGGGGGGGCGACCCAGTACTTC.

The rearrangement uses TRBV6-5 and TRBJ2-7; D is possibly TRBD1 (5 bases). The CDR3 is made up of 15 amino acids. Trimming shortened V by 0 bases and J by 6 bases, and 15 bases separated the two germline ends. Germline V CDR1 and CDR2: MNHEY, SVGAGI. The CDR3 nucleotides are TGTGCCAGCAGTTACTCCAAGCAGGGTTTCTCCGAGCAGTACTTC. Residues: CASSYSKQGFSEQYF.

This chain uses TRBV11-1 with TRBJ2-7; maybe TRBD1 (6 bases). Germline assignment: CDR1 SGHAT and CDR2 FQDESV (reference sequence). Trimming took off 8 bases at V and 5 bases at J, with 22 bases between the two ends. The length of the CDR3 is 15 residues. CDR3 bases: TGTGCCAGCTGTATACTAGGACAGCCTCCTGACGAGCAGTACTTC. It yields the protein CASCILGQPPDEQYF.

The V and J genes are TRBV5-6 and TRBJ1-2, with D perhaps matching TRBD1 (6 bases). Germline V CDR1 and CDR2: SGHDT, YYEEEE. This CDR3 is built from 14 residues. Trimming stripped 6 bases from V and 5 bases from J, with 17 bases between. The CDR3 here is CASTHPVTGYGYTF. The CDR3 bases are TGTGCCAGCACCCACCCAGTAACAGGGTATGGCTACACCTTC. Full variable domain (outside the CDR3, taken from reference TRBV5-6 and TRBJ1-2): DAGVTQSPTHLIKTRGQQVTLRCSPKSGHDTVSWYQQALGQGPQFIFQYYEEEERQRGNFPDRFSGHQFPNYSSELNVNALLLGDSALYLCASTHPVTGYGYTFGSGTRLTVV.

The CDR3 sequence: CATSGPSPGTEAFF. CDR3 in DNA: TGTGCCACCTCCGGGCCTTCACCGGGGACTGAAGCTTTCTTT. This chain links TRBV2 with TRBJ1-1; D call uncertain. Germline V gene sequence: CDR1 SNHLY, CDR2 FYNNEI. The CDR3 extends over 14 amino acids. Trimming stripped 10 bases from V and 5 bases from J, with 20 bases between.

The V call is TRBV4-2, the J call TRBJ2-5; 8 nucleotides agree with TRBD2. This CDR3 has 15 amino acids. J gave up 4 bases and V 4 bases, and 8 bases lay outside the gene matches. Germline V gene data show CDR1 as LGHNA and CDR2 as YNFKEQ. In DNA form, the CDR3 reads TGTGCCAGCAGCCCATCCCCGGGGGGGGGAGAGACCCAGTACTTC. Translated: CASSPSPGGGETQYF.

The rearrangement joins TRBV25-1 to TRBJ1-4; unclear D gene. CDR1 and CDR2 (germline): MGHDK, SYGVNS. Trimming pared 4 bases from V and 5 bases from J, leaving 5 bases between. The CDR3 is 12 amino acids. CDR3 sequence (DNA): TGTGCCAGCAGTGGCCTCAATGAAAAACTGTTTTTT. Protein product: CASSGLNEKLFF.

CDR3 protein: CASSVYRVGEQYF. In DNA, the CDR3 is TGTGCCAGCAGTGTCTACAGAGTTGGGGAGCAGTACTTC. The chain combines TRBV2 with TRBJ2-7; D unresolved. The CDR3 consists of 13 residues. The V end was cut by 4 bases, the J end by 7 bases, with 14 bases between. The germline V gene has CDR1 SNHLY and CDR2 FYNNEI.

The gene calls are TRBV4-1 and TRBJ2-7; D may be TRBD2 (5 bases). V dropped 4 bases and J dropped 3 bases, with 22 bases sitting between them. Germline-derived CDR1 and CDR2 are MGHRA and YSYEKL. This CDR3 comprises 17 residues. CDR3 sequence (DNA): TGCGCCAGCAGCCGAGGCATGGATGCAGTCGGGATCTACGAGCAGTACTTC. Translation gives CASSRGMDAVGIYEQYF.

The chain joins TRBV30 to TRBJ2-7; D uncertain. Trimming stripped 2 bases from V and 1 base from J, with 3 bases between. This CDR3 has 11 amino acids. Germline CDR1 is GTSNPN and CDR2 is SVGIG (reference sequence). The CDR3 protein is CAWSISYEQYF. Here the CDR3 DNA reads TGTGCCTGGAGTATTTCCTACGAGCAGTACTTC.

The V call is TRBV5-1, the J call TRBJ2-2; 9 positions match TRBD1. CDR1 and CDR2 from the germline V gene are SGHRS and YFSETQ. The ends lost 5 bases at V and 5 bases at J; junction bases unmatched: 10. CDR3 length equals 16 residues. Here the CDR3 DNA reads TGCGCCAGCAGTTCCGCCGGGACAGGGTCGACCGGGGAGCTGTTTTTT. The encoded protein is CASSSAGTGSTGELFF.

This clone was found a few times. The V call is TRBV5-4, the J call TRBJ1-2; a weak D match, TRBD1 (5 bases). V gave up 7 bases and J gave up 7 bases, with 20 bases separating them. Germline loops: CDR1 SGHNT, CDR2 YYREEE (reference sequence). This CDR3 is built from 14 residues. The CDR3 reads CASGRVDSTVGYTF. For the CDR3, the DNA is TGTGCCAGCGGGCGGGTAGACAGCACAGTTGGCTACACCTTC.

The J gene is TRBJ2-3, the V gene TRBV5-6; D gene ambiguous. V was shortened by 8 bases and J by 5 bases, with 12 bases between the two germline ends. The V gene's germline CDR1 is SGHDT and CDR2 YYEEEE. CDR3 length: 12 residues. In DNA, the CDR3 is TGTGCCAGTAGGCTCAGACGAGATACGCAGTATTTT. Translating gives CASRLRRDTQYF.

V gene TRBV27 combines with J gene TRBJ2-7; 9 bases are a match to TRBD2. This CDR3 has 15 residues. Germline V gene sequence: CDR1 MNHEY, CDR2 SMNVEV (reference sequence). Unmatched junction bases numbered 6, after V lost 6 bases and J lost 0 bases. The CDR3 DNA is TGTGCCAGCAGGGAAGCGGGGGGCCTCTCCTACGAGCAGTACTTC. Its protein product is CASREAGGLSYEQYF.